This T cell receptor beta chain was retrieved from a study of tumour-infiltrating T cells in Burkitt lymphoma. Concerning this clone: Its cognate antigen is unknown.

Libraries were prepared by immunoSEQ multiplex PCR; TCRdb keeps only in-frame clonotypes and omits some of them. The sample gives about 1,000 clones, less than 20% of which show up once; approximately 6.8% is in the top ten. Study outcomes and limitations: Public clonotypes, several, appeared across numerous Burkitt lymphoma patients.

This TCR derives from a human donor with Burkitt lymphoma. Sequencing was done on a sample of tumor tissue.

CDR3 in amino acids: CASSPPGAGNTIYF. DNA for the CDR3: TGTGCCAGCAGCCCGCCGGGGGCTGGAAACACCATATATTTT. V is TRBV5-6 and J is TRBJ1-3; a weak D match, TRBD1 (5 bases). The CDR3 spans 14 residues. Germline CDR1 SGHDT, CDR2 YYEEEE. The ends were cut back, 4 bases at V and 2 bases at J, with 10 bases in the middle. Together with reference TRBV5-6 and TRBJ1-3, the CDR3 gives the full variable domain: DAGVTQSPTHLIKTRGQQVTLRCSPKSGHDTVSWYQQALGQGPQFIFQYYEEEERQRGNFPDRFSGHQFPNYSSELNVNALLLGDSALYLCASSPPGAGNTIYFGEGSWLTVV.